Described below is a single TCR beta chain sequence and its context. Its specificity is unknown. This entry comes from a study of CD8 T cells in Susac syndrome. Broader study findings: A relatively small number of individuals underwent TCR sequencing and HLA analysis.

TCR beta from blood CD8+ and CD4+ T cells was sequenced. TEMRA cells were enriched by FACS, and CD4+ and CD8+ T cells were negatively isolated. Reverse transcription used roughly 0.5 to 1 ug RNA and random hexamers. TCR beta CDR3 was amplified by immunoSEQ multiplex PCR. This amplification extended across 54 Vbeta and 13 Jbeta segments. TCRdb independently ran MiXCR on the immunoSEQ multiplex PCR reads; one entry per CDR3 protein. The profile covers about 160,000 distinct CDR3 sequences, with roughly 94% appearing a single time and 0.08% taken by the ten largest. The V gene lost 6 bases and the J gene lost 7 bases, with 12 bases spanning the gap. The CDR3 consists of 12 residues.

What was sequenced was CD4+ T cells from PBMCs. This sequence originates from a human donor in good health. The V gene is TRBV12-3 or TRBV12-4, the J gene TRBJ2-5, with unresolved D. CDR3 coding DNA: TGTGCCAGCAGCGAACGACCCGGGACCCAGTACTTC. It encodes CASSERPGTQYF.